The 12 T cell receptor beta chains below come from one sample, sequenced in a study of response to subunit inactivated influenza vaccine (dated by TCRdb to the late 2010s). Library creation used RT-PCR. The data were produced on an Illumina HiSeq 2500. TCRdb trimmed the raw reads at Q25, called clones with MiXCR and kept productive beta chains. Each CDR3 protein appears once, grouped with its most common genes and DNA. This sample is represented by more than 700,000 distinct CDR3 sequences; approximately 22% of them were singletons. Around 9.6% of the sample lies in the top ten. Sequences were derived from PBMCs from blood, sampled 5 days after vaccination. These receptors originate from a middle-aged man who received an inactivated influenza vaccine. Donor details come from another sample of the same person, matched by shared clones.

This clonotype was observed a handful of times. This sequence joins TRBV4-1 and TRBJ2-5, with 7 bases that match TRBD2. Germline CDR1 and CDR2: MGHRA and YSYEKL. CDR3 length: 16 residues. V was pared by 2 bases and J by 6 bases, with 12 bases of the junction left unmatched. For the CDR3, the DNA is TGCGCCAGCAGCCAACTGGGAGCGGGGCAGAGAAAGACCCAGTACTTC. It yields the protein CASSQLGAGQRKTQYF.

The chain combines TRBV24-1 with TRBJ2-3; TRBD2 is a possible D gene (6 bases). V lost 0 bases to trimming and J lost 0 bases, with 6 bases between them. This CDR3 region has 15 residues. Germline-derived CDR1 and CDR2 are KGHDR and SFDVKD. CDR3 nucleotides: TGTGCCACCAGTGATTTGCGGGGGAGCACAGATACGCAGTATTTT. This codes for CATSDLRGSTDTQYF.

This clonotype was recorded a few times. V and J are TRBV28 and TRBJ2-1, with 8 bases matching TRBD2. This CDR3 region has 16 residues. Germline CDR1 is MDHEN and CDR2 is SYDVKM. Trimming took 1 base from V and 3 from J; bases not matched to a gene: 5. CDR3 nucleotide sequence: TGTGCCAGCAGTTTATTGGTTGCGGGGGGCTACAATGAGCAGTTCTTC. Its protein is CASSLLVAGGYNEQFF.

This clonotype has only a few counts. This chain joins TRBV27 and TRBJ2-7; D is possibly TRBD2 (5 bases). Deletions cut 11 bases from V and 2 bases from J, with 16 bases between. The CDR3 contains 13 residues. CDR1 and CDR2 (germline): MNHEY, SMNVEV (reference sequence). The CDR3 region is CAGAGILTYEQYF. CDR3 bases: TGTGCCGGCGCCGGGATCCTAACCTACGAGCAGTACTTC.

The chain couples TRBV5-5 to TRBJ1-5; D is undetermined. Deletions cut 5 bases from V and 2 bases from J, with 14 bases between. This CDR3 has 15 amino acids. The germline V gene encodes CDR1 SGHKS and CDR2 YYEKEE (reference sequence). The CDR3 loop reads CASRPDPLGNQPQHF. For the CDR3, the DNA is TGTGCCAGCAGACCTGATCCTTTGGGCAATCAGCCCCAGCATTTT.

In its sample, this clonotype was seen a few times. CDR3 bases: TGTGCCAGCAACGGTCCCCTAATGAACACTGAAGCTTTCTTT. It specifies CASNGPLMNTEAFF. This chain uses TRBV5-5 with TRBJ1-1, with D hard to call. V lost 6 bases to trimming and J lost 0 bases, with 12 bases between them. CDR3 length: 14 residues. Germline V gene lookup returns CDR1 SGHKS and CDR2 YYEKEE (reference sequence).

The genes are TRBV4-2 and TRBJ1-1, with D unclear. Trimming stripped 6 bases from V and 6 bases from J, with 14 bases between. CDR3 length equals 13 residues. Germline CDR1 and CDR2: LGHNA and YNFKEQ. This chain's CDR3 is CASRRTESPEAFF. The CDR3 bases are TGTGCCAGCAGACGGACTGAAAGCCCTGAAGCTTTCTTT.

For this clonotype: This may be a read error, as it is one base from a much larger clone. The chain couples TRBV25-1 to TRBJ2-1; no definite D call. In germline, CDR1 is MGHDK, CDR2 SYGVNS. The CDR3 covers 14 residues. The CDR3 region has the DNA TGTGCCAGCAGTGAATTAAATGACGACAATGAGGAGTTCTTC. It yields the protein CASSELNDDNEEFF.

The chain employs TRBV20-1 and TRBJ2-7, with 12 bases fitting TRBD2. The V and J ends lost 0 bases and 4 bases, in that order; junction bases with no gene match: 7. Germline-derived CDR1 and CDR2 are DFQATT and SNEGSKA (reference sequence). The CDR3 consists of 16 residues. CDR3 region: CSARDTGLAGGYEQYF. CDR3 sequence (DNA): TGCAGTGCTAGAGATACCGGTCTAGCGGGAGGGTACGAGCAGTACTTC.

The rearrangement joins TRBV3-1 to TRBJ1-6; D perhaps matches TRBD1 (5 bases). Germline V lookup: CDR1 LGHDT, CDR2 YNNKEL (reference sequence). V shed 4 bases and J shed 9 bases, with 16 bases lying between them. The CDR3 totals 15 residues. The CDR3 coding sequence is TGTGCCAGCAGCCCTACCGGGACGGGGAGTTCACCCCTCCACTTT. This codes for CASSPTGTGSSPLHF. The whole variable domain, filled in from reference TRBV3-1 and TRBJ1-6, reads DTAVSQTPKYLVTQMGNDKSIKCEQNLGHDTMYWYKQDSKKFLKIMFSYNNKELIINETVPNRFSPKSPDKAHLNLHINSLELGDSAVYFCASSPTGTGSSPLHFGNGTRLTVT.

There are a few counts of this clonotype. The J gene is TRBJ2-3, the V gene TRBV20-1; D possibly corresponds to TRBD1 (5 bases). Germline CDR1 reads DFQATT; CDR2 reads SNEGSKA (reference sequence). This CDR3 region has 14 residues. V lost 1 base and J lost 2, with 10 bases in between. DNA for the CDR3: TGCAGTGCTAGAGTGGCAGGGCACACAGATACGCAGTATTTT. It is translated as CSARVAGHTDTQYF.

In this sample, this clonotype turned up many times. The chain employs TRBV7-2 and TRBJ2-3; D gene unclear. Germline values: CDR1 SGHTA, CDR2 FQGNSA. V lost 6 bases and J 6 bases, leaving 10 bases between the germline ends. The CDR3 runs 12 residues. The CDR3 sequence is CASSGVLDTQYF. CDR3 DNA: TGTGCCAGCAGTGGAGTTCTCGATACGCAGTATTTT.